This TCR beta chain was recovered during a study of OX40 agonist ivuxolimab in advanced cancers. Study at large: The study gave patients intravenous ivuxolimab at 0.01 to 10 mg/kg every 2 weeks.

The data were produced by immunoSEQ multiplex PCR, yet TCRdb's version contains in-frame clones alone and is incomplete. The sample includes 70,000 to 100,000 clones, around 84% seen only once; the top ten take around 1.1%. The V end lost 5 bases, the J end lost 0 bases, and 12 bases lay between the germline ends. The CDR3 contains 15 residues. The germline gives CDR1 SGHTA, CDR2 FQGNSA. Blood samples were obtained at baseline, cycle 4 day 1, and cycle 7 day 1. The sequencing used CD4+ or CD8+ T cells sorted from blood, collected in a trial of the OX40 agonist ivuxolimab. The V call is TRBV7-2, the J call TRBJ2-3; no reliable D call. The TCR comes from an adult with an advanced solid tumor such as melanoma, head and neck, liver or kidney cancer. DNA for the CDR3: TGTGCCAGCAGCCACCGCGACCCGAGCACAGATACGCAGTATTTT. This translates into CASSHRDPSTDTQYF.